Sequencing of this T cell receptor (beta chain) was carried out in a study of read filtering for tumor transcriptome and immune sequencing. At the level of the study: Mean patient age was 65.9 years, range roughly 40 to 85; 17 male, roughly 14 female. Whole-transcriptome libraries were prepared after DNase treatment.

Many counts were recorded for this clonotype. The antigen remains unidentified. Study-wide results and limits: RNA-seq captured clonotypes less deeply and reliably than IR-seq.

The CDR3 runs to 16 residues. Germline values: CDR1 SGHRS, CDR2 YFSETQ. Trimming cost V 4 bases and J 1 base; bases outside gene matches: 2. This library used roughly 430 ng RNA and molecular barcoded adaptors spanning alpha/delta and beta/gamma chains. One entry per CDR3 protein, called by TCRdb with MiXCR from the reads. Of 60,000 to 80,000 distinct CDR3 sequences listed, approximately 13% are singletons. This chain joins TRBV5-1 and TRBJ2-2; 12 nucleotides match TRBD2. The TCR was taken from a donor aged 40 or over with multiple myeloma. Sequenced: a population of CD138-negative cells sorted from bone marrow. DNA for the CDR3: TGCGCCAGCAGCCTGGGACTAGCGGGGAACACCGGGGAGCTGTTTTTT. It translates to CASSLGLAGNTGELFF.